This section outlines one TCR beta chain sequence together with its context. The source of the sample is a study of CD8+ T cells in alopecia areata. In the study overall: A regimen of oral tofacitinib, 5 to 10 mg twice daily, was given to treated patients.

The CDR3 is made up of 14 amino acids. Germline V lookup: CDR1 SQVTM, CDR2 ANQGSEA. Deletions cut 7 bases from V and 5 bases from J, with 20 bases between. The authors extracted RNA and reverse transcribed it into cDNA as the sequencing template. Repertoires were generated with immunoSEQ multiplex PCR, while TCRdb's copy carries only in-frame clones and drops some. Altogether some 110,000 clones are present, around two fifths being singletons, with the ten largest covering 3% to 3.5%. Sequencing input: CD4+ T cells sorted from blood. This sequence originates from a human donor with alopecia areata. The rearrangement links TRBV29-1 to TRBJ1-1; D ambiguous. The CDR3 DNA reads as TGCAGCGCCGGCTTTCGGGCGAGGGAAACTGAAGCTTTCTTT. Its protein product is CSAGFRARETEAFF.